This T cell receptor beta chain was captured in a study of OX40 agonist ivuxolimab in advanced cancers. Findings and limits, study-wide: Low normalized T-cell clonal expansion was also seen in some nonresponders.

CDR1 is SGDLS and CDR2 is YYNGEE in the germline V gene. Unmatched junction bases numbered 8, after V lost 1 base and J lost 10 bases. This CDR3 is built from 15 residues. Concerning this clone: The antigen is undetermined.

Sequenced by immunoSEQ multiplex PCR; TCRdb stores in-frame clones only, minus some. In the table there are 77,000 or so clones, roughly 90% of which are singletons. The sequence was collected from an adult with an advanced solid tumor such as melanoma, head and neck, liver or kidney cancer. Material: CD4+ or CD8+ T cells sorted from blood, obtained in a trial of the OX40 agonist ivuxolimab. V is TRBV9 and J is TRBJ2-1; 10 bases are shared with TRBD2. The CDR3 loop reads CASSVSILAGDEQFF. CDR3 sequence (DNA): TGTGCCAGCAGCGTATCTATCCTAGCGGGGGACGAGCAGTTCTTC.